The entry below describes one TCR beta chain. The data stem from a study of blood T cell repertoires in COVID-19. About the research overall: In each case, the material was cDNA or gDNA derived from T cells, B-cell-depleted T cells, or PBMCs.

Original data processing: How many nucleated cells were present was estimated from reference gene primer amplification. Profiling relied on immunoSEQ multiplex PCR, and the TCRdb table lists in-frame clones only, not all of them. D and trimming come from the DNA, and the V and J calls and clone size come from that table. Of around 200,000 clones listed, just under 90% are singletons. The CDR3 covers 16 residues. J lost 2 bases, V lost 5 bases, and 6 bases had no gene match. Germline values: CDR1 SGHAT, CDR2 FQDESV (reference sequence). The receptor comes from a woman aged 18 to 35 who had recovered from COVID-19. This sequence joins TRBV11-1 and TRBJ2-1; 10 bases agree with TRBD2. The sequenced material came from peripheral blood. CDR3 protein: CASSTGLAVTYNEQFF. In DNA, the CDR3 is TGTGCCAGCAGCACCGGACTAGCGGTAACCTACAATGAGCAGTTCTTC. The full variable domain, with the rest looked up from reference TRBV11-1 and TRBJ2-1, is EAEVAQSPRYKITEKSQAVAFWCDPISGHATLYWYRQILGQGPELLVQFQDESVVDDSQLPKDRFSAERLKGVDSTLKIQPAELGDSAMYLCASSTGLAVTYNEQFFGPGTRLTVL.